This is a list of T cell receptor beta chains from one sample in a study of Graves' ophthalmopathy and Graves' hyperthyroidism. TCRdb passed the multiplex PCR reads through MiXCR, listing each CDR3 protein once. The sample records under 800,000 distinct CDR3 sequences, around a fifth being singletons. Source material: peripheral blood. The receptors originated from a woman aged 18-29 years with stable Graves' hyperthyroidism. Some clones in this sample may be carry-over from other donors' samples. Both conserved end residues are part of each CDR3. Fields, in order: D gene, clone size, V gene, J gene, CDR3 DNA, CDR3 protein. A D gene is named only where the DNA matches it firmly. For some rows the clone size is stated as once, few or many, or as a class when expanded; others skip it.

NA	few	TRBV11-2	TRBJ2-7	TGTGCCAGCAGCTTATATCTGGTGGGGCGGGACGCATACTACGAGCAGTACTTC	CASSLYLVGRDAYYEQYF
NA	many	TRBV30	TRBJ1-2	TGTGCCTGGAGGGGCAGTTCCTATGGCTACACCTTC	CAWRGSSYGYTF
NA	many	TRBV20-1	TRBJ1-3	TGCAGTGCTCAAATTGACGGGAGCTCTGGAAACACCATATATTTT	CSAQIDGSSGNTIYF
NA	many	TRBV6-5	TRBJ2-7	TGTGCCAGCAGTTCCTGGGACACCCTCTACGAGCAGTACTTC	CASSSWDTLYEQYF
NA	many	TRBV6-1	TRBJ2-2	TGTGCCAGCAGCCTCCGGGGGGCCGCCGGGGAGCTGTTTTTT	CASSLRGAAGELFF
NA	few	TRBV5-1	TRBJ2-2	TGCGCCAACAGATTGAACACCGGGGAGCTGTTTTTT	CANRLNTGELFF
TRBD1	many	TRBV9	TRBJ1-2	TGTGCCAGCAGCCCCCACCCCCAAGTAGCGAGACAGGGGAAGGGCTACACCTTC	CASSPHPQVARQGKGYTF
NA	many	TRBV6-5	TRBJ2-7	TGTGCCAGCAGTTACCGGGACGGATTATACGAGCAGTACTTC	CASSYRDGLYEQYF
NA	few	TRBV4-1	TRBJ2-5	TGCGCCAGCAGCCAAGATGAGGGTCGGGAGACCCAGTACTTC	CASSQDEGRETQYF
NA	many	TRBV4-1	TRBJ2-7	TGCGCCAGCAGCCAAGGTGAATACGAGCAGTACTTC	CASSQGEYEQYF
NA	NA	TRBV11-2	TRBJ2-7	TGTGCCAGCAGCTTATTAGGGTTTAACGAGCAGTACTTC	CASSLLGFNEQYF
TRBD1	NA	TRBV29-1	TRBJ1-2	TGCAGCGTGGGACAGACTAACTATGGCTACACCTTC	CSVGQTNYGYTF
TRBD2	many	TRBV2	TRBJ2-7	TGTGCCAGCAGCCCGACTAGCGGGACGCTTTACGAGCAGTACTTC	CASSPTSGTLYEQYF
TRBD1	many	TRBV7-9	TRBJ1-3	TGTGCCAGCAGCTGGGACAGGAACTACGGAAACACCATATATTTT	CASSWDRNYGNTIYF
NA	many	TRBV14	TRBJ2-2	TGTGCCAGCAGCCAAGATCGGGGAACCGGGGAGCTGTTTTTT	CASSQDRGTGELFF
NA	few	TRBV6-1	TRBJ1-6	TGTGCCAGCAGTGAAAGATGGGGGGTCACAACCCTCCACTTT	CASSERWGVTTLHF
TRBD1	many	TRBV5-1	TRBJ2-7	TGCGCCAGCAGCTTGGGGACAGGGGGCAGAGAGCAGTACTTC	CASSLGTGGREQYF
NA	many	TRBV28	TRBJ2-7	TGTGCCAGCTTAAGATCAGGGAGCAAGACGTTCTACGAGCAGTACTTC	CASLRSGSKTFYEQYF
TRBD2	many	TRBV11-2	TRBJ2-7	TGTGCCAGCAGCCCTATCAGGCGGCGGGAGTATTACGAGCAGTACTTC	CASSPIRRREYYEQYF
TRBD2	NA	TRBV6-2/TRBV6-3	TRBJ2-2	TGTGCCAGCAGTTTGACTAGCGGGGCTATCCGGGAGCTGTTTTTT	CASSLTSGAIRELFF
TRBD2	many	TRBV11-3	TRBJ2-7	TGTGCCAGCAGCTTAGTGGTGGTGGGAGGCGGGAGAGTATACGAGCAGTACTTC	CASSLVVVGGGRVYEQYF
TRBD2	many	TRBV9	TRBJ2-5	TGTGCCAGCACCCTCCTTAGCGGGGGGGCGGGAGAGACCCAGTACTTC	CASTLLSGGAGETQYF
NA	NA	TRBV15	TRBJ1-3	TGTGCCACCAGCAGAGATCTTCTGGGGGGAAACACCATATATTTT	CATSRDLLGGNTIYF
NA	many	TRBV12-3/TRBV12-4	TRBJ2-5	TGTGCCAGCAGTCGCGGGATGTTACAAGAGACCCAGTACTTC	CASSRGMLQETQYF
TRBD1	NA	TRBV12-3/TRBV12-4	TRBJ1-5	TGTGCCAGCAGTCCACGGGACAGGGGTAGCAATCAGCCCCAGCATTTT	CASSPRDRGSNQPQHF
TRBD2	many	TRBV20-1	TRBJ2-5	TGCAGTCTGTGGGCTAGCGGGAGAGGGGAGACCCAGTACTTC	CSLWASGRGETQYF
NA	few	TRBV2	TRBJ1-1	TGTGCCAGCAGTGAAGCCGGAGGCACTGAAGCTTTCTTT	CASSEAGGTEAFF
NA	NA	TRBV15	TRBJ1-5	TGTGCCACCAGCAGAGATCGGGGCGGTAGCAATCAGCCCCAGCATTTT	CATSRDRGGSNQPQHF
NA	many	TRBV2	TRBJ1-1	TGTGCCAGAGTGGAGGGAGTCAACACTGAAGCTTTCTTT	CARVEGVNTEAFF
NA	many	TRBV2	TRBJ1-1	TGTGCCAGCAGTGAAGTCTCTACCCTCGGAGCTTTCTTT	CASSEVSTLGAFF
TRBD2	many	TRBV29-1	TRBJ2-7	TGCAGCGTTTCTAGCGGTTTCTACGAGCAGTACTTC	CSVSSGFYEQYF
NA	many	TRBV25-1	TRBJ2-5	TGTGCCAGCAGTGGAGGGTGGGGGCAAGAGACCCAGTACTTC	CASSGGWGQETQYF
NA	few	TRBV20-1	TRBJ1-5	TGCAGTGCCAATCCCTTCGGGTATCGGGATCAGCCCCAGCATTTT	CSANPFGYRDQPQHF
NA	many	TRBV28	TRBJ2-7	TGTGCCAGCAGTCCCCTAGTCTACGAGCAGTACTTC	CASSPLVYEQYF
NA	many	TRBV10-1	TRBJ2-5	TGCGCCAGCAGTGATGGTGGGACAGAGACCCAGTACTTC	CASSDGGTETQYF
NA	few	TRBV30	TRBJ1-5	TGTGCCTGGAGTGTAGGACCAAATCAGCCCCAGCATTTT	CAWSVGPNQPQHF
TRBD1	NA	TRBV3-1	TRBJ1-1	TGTGCCAGCAGCCAACAGGGGGCCGCCACTGAAGCTTTCTTT	CASSQQGAATEAFF
NA	NA	TRBV12-3/TRBV12-4	TRBJ2-6	TGTGCCAGCAGTCCCTCGGAGGCCAACGTCCTGACTTTC	CASSPSEANVLTF
NA	many	TRBV12-3/TRBV12-4	TRBJ2-7	TGTGCCAGCAGCCCATCTCGGTACGAGCAGTACTTC	CASSPSRYEQYF
NA	many	TRBV30	TRBJ1-1	TGTGCCTGGAGTTTACTAGGGGACACTGAAGCTTTCTTT	CAWSLLGDTEAFF
TRBD2	few	TRBV11-2	TRBJ2-5	TGTGCCAGCAGCTTGGGGACTAGCGGGGGGGCCGTCCAAGAGACCCAGTACTTC	CASSLGTSGGAVQETQYF
NA	once	TRBV28	TRBJ2-7	TGTGCCAGCGAGACTTCTTACGAGCAGTACTTC	CASETSYEQYF
NA	many	TRBV6-5	TRBJ2-5	TGTGCCAGCAGTTACTCGGACCATTTCCTAGAGACCCAGTACTTC	CASSYSDHFLETQYF
NA	few	TRBV12-3/TRBV12-4	TRBJ1-5	TGTGCCAGCACCCCGATGGGGGCTGGTCAGCCCCAGCATTTT	CASTPMGAGQPQHF
NA	many	TRBV6-1	TRBJ2-7	TGTGCCAGCAGTGCGCCTTACAGGGAGGAAAGCTCCTACGAGCAGTACTTC	CASSAPYREESSYEQYF
NA	many	TRBV11-2	TRBJ1-3	TGTGCCAGCAGCTTAGAAGTGGTACGGGGAAACACCATATATTTT	CASSLEVVRGNTIYF
NA	many	TRBV7-2	TRBJ2-2	TGTGCCATTCTAGACTCGAACACCGGGGAGCTGTTTTTT	CAILDSNTGELFF
NA	many	TRBV10-1	TRBJ2-2	TGCGCCAGCAGTGCTGCGTCGAACACCGGGGAGCTGTTTTTT	CASSAASNTGELFF
TRBD1	many	TRBV24-1	TRBJ1-2	TGTGCCACCAGTGATGGACCCCCGGGAGGGGGCGCAGGAGGCTACACCTTC	CATSDGPPGGGAGGYTF